These T cell receptor beta chains were read from a single sample in a study of monozygotic twins with inflammatory bowel disease. For each CDR3 protein, TCRdb gives one entry from its re-call of the 5' RACE reads, without DNA. The sample totals a few hundred thousand distinct CDR3 sequences. Sequenced: blood. The receptors originated from a human donor with ulcerative colitis or Crohn's disease, or a healthy co-twin of an affected twin (not recorded which). The CDR3 runs from the conserved cysteine through the conserved F or W.

j_call: TRBJ1-2; v_call: TRBV19; cdr3_aa: CASTPWGGFDGYTF
j_call: TRBJ2-1; v_call: TRBV15; cdr3_aa: CATSRDVHNEQFF
j_call: TRBJ1-2; v_call: TRBV11-1; cdr3_aa: CASSLALDYGYTF
j_call: TRBJ2-3; v_call: TRBV6-5; cdr3_aa: CASSRRITDTQYF
j_call: TRBJ2-3; v_call: TRBV6-1; cdr3_aa: CASTPPGDTDTQYF
j_call: TRBJ2-1; v_call: TRBV20-1; cdr3_aa: CSARKGGLYNEQFF
j_call: TRBJ2-5; v_call: TRBV7-3; cdr3_aa: CASSLIGGETQYF
j_call: TRBJ2-7; v_call: TRBV3-1; cdr3_aa: CASSPGQGIDEQYF
j_call: TRBJ2-3; v_call: TRBV5-1; cdr3_aa: CASSGLGSNTDTQYF
j_call: TRBJ2-2; v_call: TRBV15; cdr3_aa: CATSRDPLLLSGNTGELFF
j_call: TRBJ2-5; v_call: TRBV4-2; cdr3_aa: CASSQGVTQETQYF
j_call: TRBJ2-5; v_call: TRBV7-2; cdr3_aa: CASSAQGTGETQYF
j_call: TRBJ1-6; v_call: TRBV9; cdr3_aa: CASSVMEAESPLHF
j_call: TRBJ1-6; v_call: TRBV9; cdr3_aa: CASSVGVGTDNSPLHF
j_call: TRBJ2-2; v_call: TRBV7-6; cdr3_aa: CASSLAQGLSGELFF
j_call: TRBJ1-3; v_call: TRBV20-1; cdr3_aa: CSAPGQASGNTIYF
j_call: TRBJ2-3; v_call: TRBV5-6; cdr3_aa: CASSLSASTDTQYF
j_call: TRBJ2-1; v_call: TRBV6-1; cdr3_aa: CASSARDRRSNEQFF
j_call: TRBJ2-1; v_call: TRBV5-1; cdr3_aa: CASKGGGDFNEQFF
j_call: TRBJ2-1; v_call: TRBV5-1; cdr3_aa: CASSFRTSGDEQFF
j_call: TRBJ1-3; v_call: TRBV4-1; cdr3_aa: CASSQGQGGGYTIYF
j_call: TRBJ2-7; v_call: TRBV5-1; cdr3_aa: CASRLDSSYEQYF
j_call: TRBJ2-1; v_call: TRBV27; cdr3_aa: CASSLRTGANEQFF
j_call: TRBJ1-5; v_call: TRBV12-3/TRBV12-4; cdr3_aa: CASSLFREGATQPQHF
j_call: TRBJ1-5; v_call: TRBV20-1; cdr3_aa: CSARVGNSNQPQHF
j_call: TRBJ1-3; v_call: TRBV24-1; cdr3_aa: CATSDLRGNTIYF
j_call: TRBJ1-5; v_call: TRBV20-1; cdr3_aa: CSARGPDSNQPQHF
j_call: TRBJ2-5; v_call: TRBV20-1; cdr3_aa: CSARDRRRGWETQYF
j_call: TRBJ2-7; v_call: TRBV24-1; cdr3_aa: CATAPGTGIREQYF
j_call: TRBJ2-2; v_call: TRBV12-3/TRBV12-4; cdr3_aa: CASTPASQGTGELFF
j_call: TRBJ2-5; v_call: TRBV15; cdr3_aa: CATSRDHEWEETQYF
j_call: TRBJ2-7; v_call: TRBV25-1; cdr3_aa: CASRATGTGAYEQYF
j_call: TRBJ2-2; v_call: TRBV4-1; cdr3_aa: CASRWDLTGNTGELFF
j_call: TRBJ2-2; v_call: TRBV7-6; cdr3_aa: CASSLWTEGDTGELFF
j_call: TRBJ2-1; v_call: TRBV27; cdr3_aa: CASSPGWRAGGEQFF
j_call: TRBJ1-6; v_call: TRBV20-1; cdr3_aa: CSATTTGNSPLHF
j_call: TRBJ2-1; v_call: TRBV19; cdr3_aa: CASSISLVRHSAYNEQFF
j_call: TRBJ1-5; v_call: TRBV6-1; cdr3_aa: CASSPQETGRNQPQHF
j_call: TRBJ2-7; v_call: TRBV4-1; cdr3_aa: CASSPRAGGGWYEQYF
j_call: TRBJ2-5; v_call: TRBV29-1; cdr3_aa: CSVRTGMETQYF
j_call: TRBJ1-2; v_call: TRBV5-6; cdr3_aa: CASSFLGSISDGYTF
j_call: TRBJ1-2; v_call: TRBV20-1; cdr3_aa: CSARDRVGDGGYTF